The rows below give T cell receptor beta chains drawn from one sample of a study of blood T cell repertoires in COVID-19. The table came from immunoSEQ multiplex PCR; TCRdb's copy has only in-frame clones and leaves some out. The sample consists of hundreds of thousands of clones, more than 80% of them appearing once. Sequencing used peripheral blood. These receptors came from a woman aged 25 to 39 with COVID-19, enrolled during active disease. Both conserved end residues are part of each CDR3. The D gene is left open where the match is weak. A clone size is listed for some rows: how often the clone was seen (once, few, many), or a class if it is expanded.

v_gene: TRBV19; d_gene: TRBD1; j_gene: TRBJ2-7; abundance: -; CDR3aa: CASSRTGASYEQYF; CDR3nt: TGTGCCAGTAGCCGGACAGGGGCGTCCTACGAGCAGTACTTC
v_gene: TRBV6-6; d_gene: TRBD1; j_gene: TRBJ1-2; abundance: few; CDR3aa: CASSYPPEIDRAGYTF; CDR3nt: TGTGCCAGCAGTTACCCCCCCGAGATAGACAGGGCTGGCTACACCTTC
v_gene: TRBV5-8; d_gene: -; j_gene: TRBJ2-5; abundance: -; CDR3aa: CASNTGLQETQYF; CDR3nt: TGTGCCAGCAACACAGGGCTTCAAGAGACCCAGTACTTC
v_gene: TRBV11-2; d_gene: TRBD1; j_gene: TRBJ1-2; abundance: -; CDR3aa: CASSLGGQGLDGYTF; CDR3nt: TGTGCCAGCAGCTTAGGGGGACAGGGCCTCGATGGCTACACCTTC
v_gene: TRBV7-8; d_gene: -; j_gene: TRBJ1-2; abundance: few; CDR3aa: CASRRNRAAYGYTF; CDR3nt: TGTGCCAGCAGAAGGAACAGGGCTGCCTATGGCTACACCTTC
v_gene: TRBV10-1; d_gene: TRBD2; j_gene: TRBJ2-3; abundance: -; CDR3aa: CASSESGGARGTDTQYF; CDR3nt: TGCGCCAGCAGTGAAAGCGGGGGGGCCCGGGGCACAGATACGCAGTATTTT
v_gene: TRBV4-1; d_gene: TRBD2; j_gene: TRBJ2-3; abundance: -; CDR3aa: CASSQVLAGPDTQYF; CDR3nt: TGCGCCAGCAGCCAAGTACTAGCGGGGCCAGATACGCAGTATTTT
v_gene: TRBV4-3; d_gene: -; j_gene: TRBJ2-7; abundance: -; CDR3aa: CASSQAGRANEQYF; CDR3nt: TGCGCCAGCAGCCAAGCGGGCAGGGCAAACGAGCAGTACTTC
v_gene: TRBV28; d_gene: TRBD2; j_gene: TRBJ2-7; abundance: -; CDR3aa: CASTMGGSLPYEQYF; CDR3nt: TGTGCCAGCACCATGGGGGGGTCCCTACCCTACGAGCAGTACTTC
v_gene: TRBV28; d_gene: -; j_gene: TRBJ1-1; abundance: -; CDR3aa: CASSLGQQHTEAFF; CDR3nt: TGTGCCAGCAGTTTAGGACAGCAACACACTGAAGCTTTCTTT
v_gene: TRBV10-1; d_gene: -; j_gene: TRBJ1-4; abundance: -; CDR3aa: CASTGQKNINEKLFF; CDR3nt: TGCGCCAGCACTGGACAGAAGAACATTAATGAAAAACTGTTTTTT
v_gene: TRBV11-2; d_gene: -; j_gene: TRBJ2-5; abundance: once; CDR3aa: CASSLEASLSETQYF; CDR3nt: TGTGCCAGCAGCTTAGAAGCGAGTCTAAGCGAGACCCAGTACTTC
v_gene: TRBV4-1; d_gene: -; j_gene: TRBJ1-4; abundance: -; CDR3aa: CASSQDEGRKGKLFF; CDR3nt: TGCGCCAGCAGCCAAGATGAGGGCAGGAAGGGAAAACTGTTTTTT
v_gene: TRBV20-1; d_gene: TRBD1; j_gene: TRBJ2-7; abundance: -; CDR3aa: CSASHRGTYEQYF; CDR3nt: TGCAGTGCTAGTCACAGGGGTACCTACGAGCAGTACTTC
v_gene: TRBV6-2/TRBV6-3; d_gene: -; j_gene: TRBJ1-1; abundance: -; CDR3aa: CASSYFRVGGALNTEAFF; CDR3nt: TGTGCCAGCAGTTACTTTCGCGTCGGGGGGGCGCTGAACACTGAAGCTTTCTTT
v_gene: TRBV24-1; d_gene: TRBD1; j_gene: TRBJ1-2; abundance: -; CDR3aa: CATSDEGTGHGYTF; CDR3nt: TGTGCCACCAGTGACGAAGGGACAGGACACGGCTACACCTTC
v_gene: TRBV5-4; d_gene: -; j_gene: TRBJ2-7; abundance: -; CDR3aa: CASSLALARSDEQYF; CDR3nt: TGTGCCAGCAGCTTGGCGCTAGCTAGATCTGACGAGCAGTACTTC
v_gene: TRBV28; d_gene: -; j_gene: TRBJ1-3; abundance: -; CDR3aa: CASTLQRGNTIYF; CDR3nt: TGTGCCAGCACCTTGCAGCGCGGAAACACCATATATTTT
v_gene: TRBV10-1; d_gene: TRBD2; j_gene: TRBJ2-3; abundance: once; CDR3aa: CANRRTSGRDTQYF; CDR3nt: TGCGCCAACAGACGGACTAGCGGGAGGGATACGCAGTATTTT
v_gene: TRBV28; d_gene: TRBD1; j_gene: TRBJ2-5; abundance: -; CDR3aa: CASRKDRATQETQYF; CDR3nt: TGTGCCAGCAGGAAGGACAGGGCGACCCAAGAGACCCAGTACTTC
v_gene: TRBV4-3; d_gene: -; j_gene: TRBJ1-4; abundance: -; CDR3aa: CASSQVLPGGGDEKLFF; CDR3nt: TGCGCCAGCAGCCAAGTTCTTCCTGGCGGGGGGGATGAAAAACTGTTTTTT
v_gene: TRBV10-2; d_gene: -; j_gene: TRBJ1-5; abundance: -; CDR3aa: CASSESIAYTGVQHF; CDR3nt: TGCGCCAGCAGTGAGTCGATTGCCTATACCGGGGTCCAGCATTTT
v_gene: TRBV11-2; d_gene: -; j_gene: TRBJ2-1; abundance: -; CDR3aa: CASSSHPSKGSYNEQFF; CDR3nt: TGTGCCAGCAGCTCCCACCCTAGCAAGGGCTCCTACAATGAGCAGTTCTTC
v_gene: TRBV11-3; d_gene: TRBD1; j_gene: TRBJ1-3; abundance: once; CDR3aa: CASSFGQGSSGNTIYF; CDR3nt: TGTGCCAGCAGCTTTGGACAGGGGAGCTCTGGAAACACCATATATTTT
v_gene: TRBV27; d_gene: -; j_gene: TRBJ1-4; abundance: -; CDR3aa: CASSLVGLAEKLFF; CDR3nt: TGTGCCAGCAGTTTAGTGGGCTTGGCGGAAAAACTGTTTTTT
v_gene: TRBV7-8; d_gene: -; j_gene: TRBJ2-2; abundance: -; CDR3aa: CASSLAGTGGDTGELFF; CDR3nt: TGTGCCAGCAGCTTAGCGGGAACAGGGGGGGACACCGGGGAGCTGTTTTTT
v_gene: TRBV4-1; d_gene: -; j_gene: TRBJ1-1; abundance: -; CDR3aa: CASSQRGPNTEAFF; CDR3nt: TGCGCCAGCAGCCAACGAGGGCCGAACACTGAAGCTTTCTTT
v_gene: TRBV9; d_gene: TRBD1; j_gene: TRBJ2-2; abundance: -; CDR3aa: CASSPRDRGISGELFF; CDR3nt: TGTGCCAGCAGCCCCAGGGACAGGGGTATTTCGGGGGAGCTGTTTTTT
v_gene: TRBV5-4; d_gene: TRBD2; j_gene: TRBJ2-2; abundance: -; CDR3aa: CASSLAPSGNTGELFF; CDR3nt: TGTGCCAGCAGCTTGGCGCCTAGCGGGAACACCGGGGAGCTGTTTTTT
v_gene: TRBV29-1; d_gene: -; j_gene: TRBJ1-5; abundance: -; CDR3aa: CSVSWGPNQPQHF; CDR3nt: TGCAGCGTTAGTTGGGGGCCCAATCAGCCCCAGCATTTT
v_gene: TRBV6-5; d_gene: -; j_gene: TRBJ1-5; abundance: -; CDR3aa: CASRTHRVGAQPQHF; CDR3nt: TGTGCCAGCAGAACTCACAGGGTGGGAGCTCAGCCCCAGCATTTT
v_gene: TRBV5-6; d_gene: -; j_gene: TRBJ2-2; abundance: -; CDR3aa: CASSFPRNTGELFF; CDR3nt: TGTGCCAGCAGCTTTCCCAGAAACACCGGGGAGCTGTTTTTT
v_gene: TRBV29-1; d_gene: TRBD1; j_gene: TRBJ1-1; abundance: -; CDR3aa: CSILDRAVTEAFF; CDR3nt: TGCAGTATATTAGACAGGGCGGTCACTGAAGCTTTCTTT
v_gene: TRBV7-6; d_gene: -; j_gene: TRBJ2-5; abundance: -; CDR3aa: CASSRRLMYGKQETQYF; CDR3nt: TGTGCCAGCAGCCGCAGATTGATGTACGGGAAGCAAGAGACCCAGTACTTC
v_gene: TRBV6-5; d_gene: -; j_gene: TRBJ1-3; abundance: -; CDR3aa: CASSYGGTGNTIYF; CDR3nt: TGTGCCAGCAGTTACGGGGGGACTGGAAACACCATATATTTT
v_gene: TRBV18; d_gene: TRBD2; j_gene: TRBJ2-3; abundance: -; CDR3aa: CASSLAGGETDTQYF; CDR3nt: TGTGCCAGCTCACTAGCGGGAGGAGAAACAGATACGCAGTATTTT
v_gene: TRBV5-1; d_gene: TRBD2; j_gene: TRBJ2-2; abundance: -; CDR3aa: CASSLRTSGGNTGELFF; CDR3nt: TGCGCCAGCAGCCTCCGGACTAGCGGGGGAAACACCGGGGAGCTGTTTTTT
v_gene: TRBV5-6; d_gene: -; j_gene: TRBJ2-1; abundance: -; CDR3aa: CASSYTTRSSYNEQFF; CDR3nt: TGTGCCAGCAGCTATACAACTAGGAGCTCCTACAATGAGCAGTTCTTC
v_gene: TRBV7-8; d_gene: -; j_gene: TRBJ1-5; abundance: -; CDR3aa: CASSFTMYREGLNQPQHF; CDR3nt: TGTGCCAGCAGCTTTACCATGTATAGGGAGGGACTCAATCAGCCCCAGCATTTT
v_gene: TRBV5-1; d_gene: -; j_gene: TRBJ2-2; abundance: -; CDR3aa: CASSLGSGRNTGELFF; CDR3nt: TGCGCCAGCAGCTTGGGGTCAGGCCGTAACACCGGGGAGCTGTTTTTT
v_gene: TRBV29-1; d_gene: TRBD1; j_gene: TRBJ2-1; abundance: once; CDR3aa: CSVGTDRGSYNEQFF; CDR3nt: TGCAGCGTTGGTACGGACAGGGGGTCCTACAATGAGCAGTTCTTC
v_gene: TRBV6-6; d_gene: TRBD1; j_gene: TRBJ1-1; abundance: -; CDR3aa: CASRLHRGRLGTEAFF; CDR3nt: TGTGCCAGCAGGCTTCACAGGGGGCGCCTGGGCACTGAAGCTTTCTTT